Listed below are T cell receptor beta chains from one sample, sequenced in a study of shared clonotypes between healthy human individuals. The protocol was immunoSEQ multiplex PCR, while the TCRdb copy is restricted to in-frame clones and leaves out a portion. The repertoire holds fewer than 850,000 clones, with 55% to 75% as singletons. Sequencing was done on a sample of memory CD4+ T cells sorted from blood. These receptors were collected from a woman aged 30 to 39 in good health. CDR3s include the opening cysteine and the closing phenylalanine or tryptophan. The order of the fields is CDR3 length, V gene, D gene, clone size, J gene, CDR3 DNA, CDR3 protein. The D gene is left open where the match is weak. Only some rows state a clone size, as once, few, many or a class for expanded clones.

>15|TRBV5-1|-|-|TRBJ2-2
TGCGCCAGCAGTGTTGGGGGGCTGGCCACCGGGGAGCTGTTTTTT
CASSVGGLATGELFF
>13|TRBV5-1|-|-|TRBJ2-2
TGCGCCAGCACCGGGGGGAACACCGGGGAGCTGTTTTTT
CASTGGNTGELFF
>16|TRBV4-1|-|once|TRBJ2-1
TGCGCCAGCAGCCAAATAAATATGATCTCCTACAATGAGCAGTTCTTC
CASSQINMISYNEQFF
>15|TRBV6-5|TRBD2|many|TRBJ2-1
TGTGCCAGCAGCCCACTAGCGGACGCCTACAATGAGCAGTTCTTC
CASSPLADAYNEQFF
>14|TRBV6-1|-|-|TRBJ2-7
TGTGCCAGCAGTGAAGCCCAGGTCTCCTACGAGCAGTACTTC
CASSEAQVSYEQYF
>14|TRBV5-1|-|-|TRBJ1-1
TGCGCCAGCAGCCCGGGCGGGGTAAACACTGAAGCTTTCTTT
CASSPGGVNTEAFF
>17|TRBV5-1|-|-|TRBJ2-6
TGCGCCAGCAGCTTGACGACAGGCAACTCTGGGGCCAACGTCCTGACTTTC
CASSLTTGNSGANVLTF
>19|TRBV19|-|-|TRBJ2-1
TGTGCCAGTAATAGTATCAACTTCCGTCGTCGGGACGGTAACAATGAGCAGTTCTTC
CASNSINFRRRDGNNEQFF
>13|TRBV5-1|-|few|TRBJ2-7
TGCGCCAGCAGTCAGGGGAGCTCCTACGAGCAGTACTTC
CASSQGSSYEQYF
>15|TRBV5-1|-|-|TRBJ2-1
TGCGCCAGCAGCTTGGAATCAGCGGGTTACAATGAGCAGTTCTTC
CASSLESAGYNEQFF
>16|TRBV6-4|TRBD1|once|TRBJ2-5
TGTGCCAGCAGCCATAATACGGGACAGGGACGAGAGACCCAGTACTTC
CASSHNTGQGRETQYF
>15|TRBV6-5|TRBD2|few|TRBJ2-1
TGTGCCAGCAGTTCCCTAGTAGCGGGAGGTAATGAGCAGTTCTTC
CASSSLVAGGNEQFF
>11|TRBV29-1|-|-|TRBJ2-7
TGCAGCGTTGAATCGGGGTACGAGCAGTACTTC
CSVESGYEQYF
>15|TRBV7-8|TRBD1|-|TRBJ2-1
TGTGCCAGCAGCTTACGGACAGGTCGGCTAGGTGAGCAGTTCTTC
CASSLRTGRLGEQFF
>13|TRBV2|-|-|TRBJ1-1
TGTGCCAGCAGTGTCCAGCGGAACACTGAAGCTTTCTTT
CASSVQRNTEAFF
>12|TRBV6-1|-|-|TRBJ1-1
TGTGCCAGCAGTCGGGGGCGAGGCTGGACTTTCTTT
CASSRGRGWTFF
>15|TRBV19|TRBD1|few|TRBJ1-1
TGTGCCAGTAGTTTCCCCGGGACAGCGGCGGCTGAAGCTTTCTTT
CASSFPGTAAAEAFF
>16|TRBV7-2|TRBD2|few|TRBJ2-1
TGTGCCAGCAGCCAGACTAGCGGGAGGCCTAACAATGAGCAGTTCTTC
CASSQTSGRPNNEQFF
>16|TRBV19|-|-|TRBJ2-5
TGTGCCAGTAGTATCGGCTACCTTGGAGGACAAGAGACCCAGTACTTC
CASSIGYLGGQETQYF
>11|TRBV20-1|-|many|TRBJ2-7
TGCAGTGCCGAGGGGGTCTACGAGCAGTACTTC
CSAEGVYEQYF
>14|TRBV12-1|-|-|TRBJ1-4
TGTGCCAGCAGCTTTGACTGGACTAATGAAAAACTGTTTTTT
CASSFDWTNEKLFF
>16|TRBV5-1|-|-|TRBJ2-1
TGCGCCAGCAGCTTGAGTATTCATAGCTCCTACAATGAGCAGTTCTTC
CASSLSIHSSYNEQFF
>16|TRBV9|TRBD2|-|TRBJ2-2
TGTGCCAGCAGCATCAGCGGGACTAGTAGTACCGGGGAGCTGTTTTTT
CASSISGTSSTGELFF
>14|TRBV19|-|-|TRBJ1-5
TGTGCCAGTAGTATCCGGGATAGCAATCAGCCCCAGCATTTT
CASSIRDSNQPQHF
>12|TRBV7-2|-|few|TRBJ1-5
TGTGCCAGCAGCTTGAGAGGCCAGCCCCAGCATTTT
CASSLRGQPQHF
>14|TRBV5-8|-|-|TRBJ2-2
TGTGCCAGCAGCTTGATGGGGATACCCGGGGAGCTGTTTTTT
CASSLMGIPGELFF
>15|TRBV5-8|-|-|TRBJ2-1
TGTGCCAGCAGCTTCGGTTTTGGCGGGGACCGGGGGCAGTTCTTC
CASSFGFGGDRGQFF
>13|TRBV30|TRBD1|-|TRBJ2-5
TGTGCCTGGAGTCGGGACAGCCAAGAGACCCAGTACTTC
CAWSRDSQETQYF